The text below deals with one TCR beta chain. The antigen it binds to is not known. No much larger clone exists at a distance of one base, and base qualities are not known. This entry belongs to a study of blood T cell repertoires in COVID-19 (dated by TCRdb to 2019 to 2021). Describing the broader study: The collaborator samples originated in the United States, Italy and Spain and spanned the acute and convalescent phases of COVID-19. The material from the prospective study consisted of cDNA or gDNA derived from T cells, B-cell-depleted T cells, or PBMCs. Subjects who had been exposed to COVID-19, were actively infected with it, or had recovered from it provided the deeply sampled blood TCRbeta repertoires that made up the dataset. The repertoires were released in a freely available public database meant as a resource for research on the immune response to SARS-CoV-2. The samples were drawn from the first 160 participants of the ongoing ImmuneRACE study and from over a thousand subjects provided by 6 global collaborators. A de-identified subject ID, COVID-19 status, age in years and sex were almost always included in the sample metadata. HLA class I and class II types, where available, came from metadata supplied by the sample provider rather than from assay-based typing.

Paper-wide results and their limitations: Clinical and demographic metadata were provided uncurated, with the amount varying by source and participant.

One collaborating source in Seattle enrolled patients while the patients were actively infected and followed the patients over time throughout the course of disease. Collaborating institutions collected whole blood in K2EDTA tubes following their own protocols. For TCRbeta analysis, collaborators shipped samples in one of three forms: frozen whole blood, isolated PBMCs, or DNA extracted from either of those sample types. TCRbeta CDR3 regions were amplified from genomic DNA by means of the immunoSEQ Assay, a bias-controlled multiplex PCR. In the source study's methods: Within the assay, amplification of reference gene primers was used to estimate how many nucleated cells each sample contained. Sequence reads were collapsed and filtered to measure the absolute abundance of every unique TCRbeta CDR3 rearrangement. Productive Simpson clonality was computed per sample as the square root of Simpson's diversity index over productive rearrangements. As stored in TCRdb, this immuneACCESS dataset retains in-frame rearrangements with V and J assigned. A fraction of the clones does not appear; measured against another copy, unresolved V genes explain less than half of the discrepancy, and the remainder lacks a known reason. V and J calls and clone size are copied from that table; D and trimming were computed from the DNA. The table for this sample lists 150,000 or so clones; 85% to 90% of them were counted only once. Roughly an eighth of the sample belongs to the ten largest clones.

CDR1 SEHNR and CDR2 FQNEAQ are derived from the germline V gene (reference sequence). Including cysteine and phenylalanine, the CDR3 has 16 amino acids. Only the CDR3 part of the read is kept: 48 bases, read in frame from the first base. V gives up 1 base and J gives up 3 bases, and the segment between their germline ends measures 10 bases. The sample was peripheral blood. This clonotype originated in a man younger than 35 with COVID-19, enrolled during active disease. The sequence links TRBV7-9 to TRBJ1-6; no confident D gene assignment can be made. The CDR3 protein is CASSLGSPGYNSPLHF. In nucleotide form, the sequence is TGTGCCAGCAGCTTAGGCAGCCCAGGCTATAATTCACCCCTCCACTTT.